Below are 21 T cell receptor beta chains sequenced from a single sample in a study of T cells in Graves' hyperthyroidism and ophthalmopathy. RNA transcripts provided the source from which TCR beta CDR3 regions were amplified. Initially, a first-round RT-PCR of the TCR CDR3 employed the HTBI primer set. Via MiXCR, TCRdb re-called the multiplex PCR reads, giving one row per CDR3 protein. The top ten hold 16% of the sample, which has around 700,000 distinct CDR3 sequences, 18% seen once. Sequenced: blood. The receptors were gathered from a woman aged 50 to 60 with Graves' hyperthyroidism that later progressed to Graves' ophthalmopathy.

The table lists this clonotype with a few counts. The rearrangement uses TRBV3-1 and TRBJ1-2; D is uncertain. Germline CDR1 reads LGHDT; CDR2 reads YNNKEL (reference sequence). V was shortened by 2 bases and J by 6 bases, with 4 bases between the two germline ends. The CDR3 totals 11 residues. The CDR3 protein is CASSQMDGYTF. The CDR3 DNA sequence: TGTGCCAGCAGCCAAATGGATGGCTACACCTTC.

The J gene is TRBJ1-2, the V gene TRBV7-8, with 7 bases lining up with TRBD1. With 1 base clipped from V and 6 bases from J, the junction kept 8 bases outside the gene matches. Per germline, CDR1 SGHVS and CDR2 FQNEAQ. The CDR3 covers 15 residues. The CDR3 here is CASSLDQTGLNGYTF. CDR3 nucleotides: TGTGCCAGCAGCTTAGATCAGACAGGGCTTAATGGCTACACCTTC.

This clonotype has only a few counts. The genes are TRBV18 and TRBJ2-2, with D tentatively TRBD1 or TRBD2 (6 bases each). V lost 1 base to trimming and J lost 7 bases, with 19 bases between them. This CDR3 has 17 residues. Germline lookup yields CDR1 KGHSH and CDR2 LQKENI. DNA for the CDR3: TGTGCCAGCTCACCACATCCCCCGGGGGCGCTCGGCGGGGAGCTGTTTTTT. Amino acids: CASSPHPPGALGGELFF.

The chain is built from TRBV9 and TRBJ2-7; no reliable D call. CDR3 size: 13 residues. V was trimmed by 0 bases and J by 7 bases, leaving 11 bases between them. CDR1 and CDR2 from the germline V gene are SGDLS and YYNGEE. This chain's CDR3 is CASSVEARREQYF. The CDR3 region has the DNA TGTGCCAGCAGCGTAGAGGCAAGAAGGGAGCAGTACTTC.

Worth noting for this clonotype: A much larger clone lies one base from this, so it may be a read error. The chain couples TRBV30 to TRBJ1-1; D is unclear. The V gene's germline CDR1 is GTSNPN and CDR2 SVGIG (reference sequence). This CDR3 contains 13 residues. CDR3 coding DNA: TGTGCCGCCCCGCCCCGGGGAGGCACTGAAGCTTCCTTT. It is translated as CAAPPRGGTEASF.

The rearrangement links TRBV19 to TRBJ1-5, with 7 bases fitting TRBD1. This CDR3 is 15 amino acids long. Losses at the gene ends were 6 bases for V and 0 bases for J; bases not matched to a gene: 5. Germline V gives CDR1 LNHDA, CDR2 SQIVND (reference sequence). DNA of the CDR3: TGTGCCAGTAGCCTGACAGGGTTTAGCAATCAGCCCCAGCATTTT. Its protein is CASSLTGFSNQPQHF.

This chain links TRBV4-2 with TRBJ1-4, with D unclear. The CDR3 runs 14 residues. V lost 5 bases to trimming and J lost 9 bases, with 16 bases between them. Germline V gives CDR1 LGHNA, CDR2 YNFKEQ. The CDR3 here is CASSSRLEPQKLFF. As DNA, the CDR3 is TGTGCCAGCAGCTCTAGGCTCGAGCCCCAAAAACTGTTTTTT.

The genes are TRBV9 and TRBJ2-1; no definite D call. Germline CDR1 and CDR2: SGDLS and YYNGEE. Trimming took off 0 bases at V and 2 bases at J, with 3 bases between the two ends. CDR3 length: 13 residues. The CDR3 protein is CASSVAPYNEQFF. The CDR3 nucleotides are TGTGCCAGCAGCGTAGCACCCTACAATGAGCAGTTCTTC.

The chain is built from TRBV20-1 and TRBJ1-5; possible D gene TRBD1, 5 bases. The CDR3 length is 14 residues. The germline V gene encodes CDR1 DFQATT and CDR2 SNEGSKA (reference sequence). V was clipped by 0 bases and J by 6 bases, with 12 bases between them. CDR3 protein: CSARDRGTGQPQHF. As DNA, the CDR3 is TGCAGTGCTAGAGATCGGGGGACGGGTCAGCCCCAGCATTTT.

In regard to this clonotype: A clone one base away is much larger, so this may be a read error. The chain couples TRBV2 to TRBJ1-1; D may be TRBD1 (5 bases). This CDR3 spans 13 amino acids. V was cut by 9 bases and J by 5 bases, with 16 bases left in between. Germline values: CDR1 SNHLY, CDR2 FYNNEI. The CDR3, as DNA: TGTGCCAGGTGCGGGTCGGGGGAGACTGAAGCTTTCTTT. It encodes CARCGSGETEAFF.

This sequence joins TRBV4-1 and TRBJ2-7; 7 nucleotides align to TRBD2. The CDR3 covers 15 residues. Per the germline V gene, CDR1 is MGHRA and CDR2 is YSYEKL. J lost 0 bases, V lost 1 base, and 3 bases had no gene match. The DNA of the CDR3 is TGCGCCAGCAGCCAAGGACTAGCCAACTCCTACGAGCAGTACTTC. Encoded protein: CASSQGLANSYEQYF.

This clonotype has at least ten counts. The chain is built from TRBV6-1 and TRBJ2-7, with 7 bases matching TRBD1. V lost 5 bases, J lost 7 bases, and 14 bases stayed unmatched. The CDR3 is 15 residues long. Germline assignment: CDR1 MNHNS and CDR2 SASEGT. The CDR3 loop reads CASSYAVRGSGEQYF. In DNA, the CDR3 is TGTGCCAGCAGTTACGCGGTCAGGGGGTCAGGTGAGCAGTACTTC.

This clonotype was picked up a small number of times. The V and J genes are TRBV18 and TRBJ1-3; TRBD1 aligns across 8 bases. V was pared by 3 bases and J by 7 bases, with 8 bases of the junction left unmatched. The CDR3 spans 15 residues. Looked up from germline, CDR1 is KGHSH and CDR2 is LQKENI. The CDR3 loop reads CASSPAQGGSNTIYF. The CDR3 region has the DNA TGTGCCAGCTCACCCGCACAGGGGGGATCTAACACCATATATTTT.

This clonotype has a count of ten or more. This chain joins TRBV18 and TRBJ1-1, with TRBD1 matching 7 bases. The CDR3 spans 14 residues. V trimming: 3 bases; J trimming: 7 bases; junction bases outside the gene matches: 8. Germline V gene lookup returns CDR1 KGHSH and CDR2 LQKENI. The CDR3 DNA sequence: TGTGCCAGCTCACCGCGGCAGGGGGACGTTGAAGCTTTCTTT. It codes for CASSPRQGDVEAFF.

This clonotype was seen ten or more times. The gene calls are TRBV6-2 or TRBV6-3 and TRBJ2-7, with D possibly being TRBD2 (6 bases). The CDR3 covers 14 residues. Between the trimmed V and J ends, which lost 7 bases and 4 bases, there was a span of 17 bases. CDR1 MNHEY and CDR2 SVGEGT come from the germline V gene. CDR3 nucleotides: TGTGCCAGCAACCGGGACTGGGGCCCTTACGAGCAGTACTTC. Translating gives CASNRDWGPYEQYF.

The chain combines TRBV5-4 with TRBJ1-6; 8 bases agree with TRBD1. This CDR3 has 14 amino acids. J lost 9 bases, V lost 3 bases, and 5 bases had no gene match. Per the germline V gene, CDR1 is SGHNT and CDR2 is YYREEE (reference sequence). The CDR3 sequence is CASSSGQVASPLHF. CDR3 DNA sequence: TGTGCCAGCAGCTCGGGACAGGTGGCTTCACCCCTCCACTTT.

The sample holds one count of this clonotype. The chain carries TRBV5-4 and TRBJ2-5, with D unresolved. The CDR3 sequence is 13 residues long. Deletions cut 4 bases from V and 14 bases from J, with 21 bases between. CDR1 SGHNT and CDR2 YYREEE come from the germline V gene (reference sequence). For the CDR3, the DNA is TGTGCCAGCAGCATGGACGGCCTGGTTCCGTTTTACTTC. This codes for CASSMDGLVPFYF.

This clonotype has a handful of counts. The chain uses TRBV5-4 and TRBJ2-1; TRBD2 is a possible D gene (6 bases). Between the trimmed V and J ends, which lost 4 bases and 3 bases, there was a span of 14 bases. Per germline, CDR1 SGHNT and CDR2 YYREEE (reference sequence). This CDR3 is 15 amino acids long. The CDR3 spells CASSPLRGYYNEQFF. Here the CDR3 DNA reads TGTGCCAGCAGCCCCTTGCGGGGCTACTACAATGAGCAGTTCTTC.

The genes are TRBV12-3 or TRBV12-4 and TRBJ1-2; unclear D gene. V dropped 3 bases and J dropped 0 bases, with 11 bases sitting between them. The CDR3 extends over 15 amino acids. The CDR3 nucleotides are TGTGCCAGCAGTTTTCTGAAGGAAACTAACTATGGCTACACCTTC. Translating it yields CASSFLKETNYGYTF.

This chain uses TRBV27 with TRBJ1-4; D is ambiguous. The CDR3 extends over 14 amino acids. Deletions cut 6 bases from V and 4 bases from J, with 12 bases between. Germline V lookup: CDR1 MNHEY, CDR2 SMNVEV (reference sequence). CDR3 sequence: CASSSAISNEKLFF. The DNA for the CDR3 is TGTGCCAGCAGCTCCGCGATTAGTAATGAAAAACTGTTTTTT.

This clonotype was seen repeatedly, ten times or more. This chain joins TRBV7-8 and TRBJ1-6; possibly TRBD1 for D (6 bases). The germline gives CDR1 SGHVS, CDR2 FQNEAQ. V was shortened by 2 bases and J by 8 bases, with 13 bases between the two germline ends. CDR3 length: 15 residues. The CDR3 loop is CASSLNPDRYSPLHF. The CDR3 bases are TGTGCCAGCAGCTTAAACCCCGACAGGTATTCACCCCTCCACTTT.